The clone carrying this T cell receptor beta chain has more than one count but fewer than ten. The antigen is unknown. Investigators reverse transcribed all isolated RNA, so they sequenced expressed TCRB transcripts. The repertoire was sequenced with immunoSEQ multiplex PCR; TCRdb's copy has only in-frame clones and lacks some. The profile shows 630,000 or so clones, roughly 13% of them singletons. The data derive from a study of beta chain features in type 1 diabetes. The CDR3 runs to 13 residues. The germline V gene has CDR1 SGHTA and CDR2 FQGNSA. Between the trimmed V and J ends, which lost 4 bases and 7 bases, there was a span of 13 bases. Study findings and constraints: When VDJ junctions were examined, type 1 diabetes patients showed fewer insertions and more deletions. Moderate but significant shortening of TCRB CDR3s was recorded in all four CD4+ subsets from Type 1 diabetes patients.

This receptor was identified in a man between 18 and 29 years old with type 1 diabetes. The chain has TRBV7-2 and TRBJ1-1; tentative D call: TRBD1 (5 bases). Material: naive CD4+ T cells from blood. Written as DNA, the CDR3 is TGTGCCAGCAGCTCGGGGCCCGTCGGTGAAGCTTTCTTT. This sequence encodes CASSSGPVGEAFF.